A selection of T cell receptor beta chains follows, all from one sample in a study of blood T cells in healthy people across ages. TCRdb re-analysed the 5' RACE reads in MiXCR, keeping a single row per CDR3 protein. Of around 790,000 distinct CDR3 sequences listed, around 43% were seen once; the top ten hold about 21%. Sequencing was performed on blood. Receptor source: a man between 60 and 70 years old in good health. The CDR3 runs from the conserved cysteine through the conserved F or W. The D gene is left open where the match is weak. Not all rows give a size; the values are once, few, many and, for expanded clones, a class.

j_call d_call v_call clone_size cdr3_aa cdr3_nt
TRBJ2-3 . TRBV29-1 many CSVVGQSTDTQYF TGCAGCGTTGTAGGACAGAGCACAGATACGCAGTATTTT
TRBJ2-1 TRBD2 TRBV6-9 . CASSYSETSGVNEQFF TGTGCCAGCAGTTATTCAGAGACTAGCGGGGTAAATGAGCAGTTCTTC
TRBJ2-3 . TRBV5-6 few CASSLGVDGTDTQYF TGTGCCAGCAGTTTGGGGGTTGACGGCACAGATACGCAGTATTTT
TRBJ2-3 TRBD2 TRBV15 . CATSRPGLAGAVDTQYF TGTGCCACCAGCAGACCTGGACTAGCGGGGGCCGTGGATACGCAGTATTTT
TRBJ1-2 TRBD1 TRBV4-3 . CASSPQGQGPVDGYTF TGCGCCAGCAGCCCCCAAGGACAGGGCCCTGTGGATGGCTACACCTTC
TRBJ2-3 . TRBV20-1 . CSASDPPGADTQYF TGCAGTGCTAGCGATCCGCCAGGGGCAGATACGCAGTATTTT
TRBJ1-4 . TRBV2 . CASSKDRPPNEKLFF TGTGCCAGCAGCAAGGACAGACCCCCTAATGAAAAACTGTTTTTT
TRBJ1-2 . TRBV6-1 many CASSEVGDGPGYTF TGTGCCAGCAGTGAAGTTGGGGACGGCCCCGGCTACACCTTC
TRBJ1-1 . TRBV19 . CASRRDRGLPEAFF TGTGCCAGTAGAAGGGACCGGGGGCTCCCTGAAGCTTTCTTT
TRBJ2-7 TRBD2 TRBV28 . CASRPRDSGVAQYF TGTGCCAGCAGACCGCGTGACAGCGGGGTCGCCCAGTACTTC
TRBJ2-5 . TRBV3-1 . CASSHSGSRQETQYF TGTGCCAGCAGCCACTCAGGGAGTCGCCAAGAGACCCAGTACTTC
TRBJ2-7 TRBD2 TRBV7-2 . CGSSLLAGGLVQYF TGTGGCAGCAGCTTACTAGCGGGGGGGTTGGTGCAGTACTTC
TRBJ1-2 TRBD1 TRBV18 . CASSREGGAYGYTF TGTGCCAGCTCACGGGAAGGGGGCGCCTATGGCTACACCTTC
TRBJ2-3 TRBD1 TRBV6-2/TRBV6-3 few CASAHRGRSDTQYF TGTGCCAGCGCTCACAGGGGGCGTTCGGATACGCAGTATTTT
TRBJ1-1 TRBD1 TRBV5-1 once CASSMGQVNTEAFF TGCGCCAGCAGCATGGGACAGGTTAACACTGAAGCTTTCTTT
TRBJ1-1 TRBD1 TRBV5-4 . CASSLDRIGTGGYYTEAFF TGTGCCAGCAGCTTGGATCGTATCGGGACAGGGGGTTATTACACTGAAGCTTTCTTT
TRBJ2-7 TRBD1 TRBV29-1 few CSVALGTGVAYEQYF TGCAGCGTTGCGTTGGGGACAGGGGTAGCCTACGAGCAGTACTTC
TRBJ2-1 . TRBV10-3 few CAISGGHPGSYNEQFF TGTGCCATCAGTGGGGGCCATCCTGGGTCCTACAATGAGCAGTTCTTC
TRBJ2-7 TRBD1 TRBV7-2 few CASSFRGQDNYEQYF TGTGCCAGCAGCTTCCGAGGACAGGACAACTACGAGCAGTACTTC
TRBJ2-3 . TRBV12-5 few CASGDQIDTQYF TGTGCTAGTGGGGACCAAATAGATACGCAGTATTTT
TRBJ2-4 . TRBV2 few CASSGREVWGVQSSIQYF TGTGCCAGCAGTGGAAGGGAGGTCTGGGGGGTGCAAAGTTCCATTCAGTACTTC
TRBJ2-3 . TRBV5-1 . CASSLGGRAKEDTQYF TGCGCCAGCAGCTTGGGGGGGCGGGCAAAGGAAGATACGCAGTATTTT
TRBJ2-1 TRBD1 TRBV3-1 few CASSGGQTTEQFF TGTGCCAGCAGCGGGGGACAGACAACCGAGCAGTTCTTC
TRBJ2-7 TRBD2 TRBV4-2 once CASSQDLLAGDYEQYF TGTGCCAGCAGCCAAGATCTACTAGCGGGAGACTACGAGCAGTACTTC
TRBJ2-5 . TRBV12-3/TRBV12-4 . CASSTLGPQETQYF TGTGCCAGCAGCACGTTGGGACCTCAAGAGACCCAGTACTTC
TRBJ1-1 . TRBV12-3/TRBV12-4 . CASSLQVWEPMNTEAFF TGTGCCAGCAGTTTGCAGGTCTGGGAGCCTATGAACACTGAAGCTTTCTTT
TRBJ1-1 . TRBV4-2 once CASSQDQSLLGVAEAFF TGTGCCAGCAGCCAAGATCAAAGCTTATTGGGGGTCGCTGAAGCTTTCTTT
TRBJ2-7 . TRBV12-3/TRBV12-4 . CASTSTHRDEQYF TGTGCCAGCACTTCAACACATCGAGACGAGCAGTACTTC
TRBJ2-5 . TRBV7-2 few CASSLVGVDKQYF TGTGCCAGCAGCTTAGTTGGAGTCGATAAGCAGTACTTC
TRBJ2-5 . TRBV5-1 many CASRIAEETQYF TGCGCCAGCAGGATAGCGGAAGAGACCCAGTACTTC
TRBJ2-7 . TRBV12-3/TRBV12-4 . CASSAVVPYEQYF TGTGCCAGCAGTGCGGTGGTCCCCTACGAGCAGTACTTC
TRBJ2-1 TRBD2 TRBV6-5 . CASSYSGAGGPVGSYNEQFF TGTGCCAGCAGTTACTCGGGGGCGGGGGGCCCGGTGGGCTCCTACAATGAGCAGTTCTTC
TRBJ2-3 . TRBV4-1 few CASSSAGSDTQYF TGCGCCAGCAGTTCTGCGGGATCAGATACGCAGTATTTT
TRBJ2-3 . TRBV7-9 . CASSLAQGISTDTQYF TGTGCCAGCAGCTTAGCGCAAGGGATTAGCACAGATACGCAGTATTTT
TRBJ2-2 TRBD1 TRBV6-1 . CAAFAGTGGTGELFF TGTGCCGCGTTCGCCGGGACAGGGGGAACCGGGGAGCTGTTTTTT